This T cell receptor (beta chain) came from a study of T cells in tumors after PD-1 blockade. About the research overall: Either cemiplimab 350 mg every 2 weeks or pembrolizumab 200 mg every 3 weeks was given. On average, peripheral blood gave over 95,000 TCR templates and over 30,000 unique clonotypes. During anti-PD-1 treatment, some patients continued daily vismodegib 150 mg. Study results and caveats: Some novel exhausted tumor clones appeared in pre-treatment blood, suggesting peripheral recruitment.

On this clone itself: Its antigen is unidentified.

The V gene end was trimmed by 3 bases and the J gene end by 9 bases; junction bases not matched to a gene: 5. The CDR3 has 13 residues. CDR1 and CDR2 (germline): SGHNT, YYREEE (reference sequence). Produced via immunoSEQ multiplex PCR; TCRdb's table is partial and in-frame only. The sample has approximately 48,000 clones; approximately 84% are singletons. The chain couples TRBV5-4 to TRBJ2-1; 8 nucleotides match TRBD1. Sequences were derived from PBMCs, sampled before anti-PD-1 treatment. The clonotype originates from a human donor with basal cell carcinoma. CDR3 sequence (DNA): TGTGCCAGCAGCTCTCAGGGGGCAGTTGAGCAGTTCTTC. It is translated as CASSSQGAVEQFF.